This record looks at one T cell receptor beta chain sequence and its context. Antigen unknown. This sample was taken from a study of T-cell reconstitution after alpha-beta-depleted transplantation in children. The library targeted TCRbeta and was prepared with unique molecular identifiers. TCRdb fed the PCR reads into MiXCR, producing one record per CDR3 protein. The sample lists around 200,000 distinct CDR3 sequences, under 20% seen once, with 43% in the top ten. CDR3 length equals 22 residues. Notes on the study in general: It was surviving recipient T cells and thymic progenitors that gave some patients high TCRbeta diversity at day 60. Several hundred expanded graft clones reportedly were the source of alpha-beta T cells about two months after transplant. Counts and diversity of T cells one year after transplant came mostly from newly produced T cells.

The starting material was PBMCs, mostly from graft donor cells, obtained 360 days after TCRalphabeta/CD19-depleted stem cell transplant. The clonotype originates from a male patient between 2 and 15 years old who had a stem cell transplant for acute lymphoblastic leukemia, so the T cells may come from the graft donor. The chain uses TRBV21-1 and TRBJ2-3; the table's D call of TRBD2 was not tested on the DNA. TRBV21-1 is marked as a pseudogene. DNA for the CDR3: TGTGCCAGCAGCATGGATCTCGGCGGACTAGCGGGGTGGGCCGCCTGTTCAGATACGCAGTATTTT. Protein sequence: CASSMDLGGLAGWAACSDTQYF.